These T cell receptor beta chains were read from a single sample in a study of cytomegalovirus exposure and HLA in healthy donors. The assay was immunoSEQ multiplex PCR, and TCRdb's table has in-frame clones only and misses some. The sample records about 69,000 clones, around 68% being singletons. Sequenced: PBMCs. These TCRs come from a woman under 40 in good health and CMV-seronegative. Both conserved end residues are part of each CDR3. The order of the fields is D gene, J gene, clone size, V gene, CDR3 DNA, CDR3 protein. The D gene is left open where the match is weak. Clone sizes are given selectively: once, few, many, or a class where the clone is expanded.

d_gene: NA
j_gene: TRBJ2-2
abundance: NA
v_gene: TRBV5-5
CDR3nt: TGTGCCAGCAGCGATCTCGGGTTCACCGGGGAGCTGTTTTTT
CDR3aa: CASSDLGFTGELFF

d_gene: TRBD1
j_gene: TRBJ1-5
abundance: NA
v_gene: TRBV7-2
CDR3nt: TGTGCCAGCAGTCAGGGGGTAGGGGGTTATAGCAATCAGCCCCAGCATTTT
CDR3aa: CASSQGVGGYSNQPQHF

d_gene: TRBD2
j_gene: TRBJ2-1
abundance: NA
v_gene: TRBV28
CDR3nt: TGTGCCAGCTCGAAACCGGGACTACTGTTCTTC
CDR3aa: CASSKPGLLFF

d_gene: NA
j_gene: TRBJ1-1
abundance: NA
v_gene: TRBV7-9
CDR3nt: TGTGCCAGTTCCCGGGGGGGGAACACTGAAGCTTTCTTT
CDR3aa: CASSRGGNTEAFF

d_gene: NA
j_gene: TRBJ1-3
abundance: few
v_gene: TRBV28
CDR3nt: TGTGCCAGCAGTTTATGGTCCGGCTCTGGAAACACCATATATTTT
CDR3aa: CASSLWSGSGNTIYF

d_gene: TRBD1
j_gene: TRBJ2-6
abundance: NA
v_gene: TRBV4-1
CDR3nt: TGCGCCAGCAGCCAAGGGACAGGGGGCTCTGGGGCCAACGTCCTGACTTTC
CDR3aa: CASSQGTGGSGANVLTF

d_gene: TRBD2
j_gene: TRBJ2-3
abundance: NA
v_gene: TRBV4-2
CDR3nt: TGTGCCAGCAGCCAGAGTGCTAGCGGGGGGGCAGATACGCAGTATTTT
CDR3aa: CASSQSASGGADTQYF

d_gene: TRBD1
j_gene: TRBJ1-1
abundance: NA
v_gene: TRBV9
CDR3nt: TGTGCCAGCAGCGTAGTTACAGGGGGCTTTGGGGACACTGAAGCTTTCTTT
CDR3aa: CASSVVTGGFGDTEAFF

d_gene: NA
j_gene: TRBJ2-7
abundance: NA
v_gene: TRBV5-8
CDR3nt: TGTGCCAGCACCGCGGAAGGCGGGGACTACGAGCAGTACTTC
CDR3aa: CASTAEGGDYEQYF

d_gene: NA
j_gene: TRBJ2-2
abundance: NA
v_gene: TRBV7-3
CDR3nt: TGTGCCAGCAGCCCCGGGACTCAAAACACCGGGGAGCTGTTTTTT
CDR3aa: CASSPGTQNTGELFF

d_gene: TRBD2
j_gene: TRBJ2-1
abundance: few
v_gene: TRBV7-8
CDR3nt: TGTGCCAGCAGCTGGGGACTAGCGGAATACAATGAGCAGTTCTTC
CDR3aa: CASSWGLAEYNEQFF

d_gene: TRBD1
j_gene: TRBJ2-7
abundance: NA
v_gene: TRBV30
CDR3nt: TGTGCCTGGAGCGTCGCCGGGACAGGTCCCTACGAGCAGTACTTC
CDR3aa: CAWSVAGTGPYEQYF

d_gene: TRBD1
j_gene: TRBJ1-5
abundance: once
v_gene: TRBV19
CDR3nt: TGTGCCAGTAGCCGGGACAGGGGAGGCAATCAGCCCCAGCATTTT
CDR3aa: CASSRDRGGNQPQHF

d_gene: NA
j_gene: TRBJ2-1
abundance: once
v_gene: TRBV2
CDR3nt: TGTGCCAGCAGTGAAGCCTACAGGGCCGAGCAGTTCTTC
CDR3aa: CASSEAYRAEQFF

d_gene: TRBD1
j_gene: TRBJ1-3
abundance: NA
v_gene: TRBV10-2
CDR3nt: TGCGCCAGCAGCGGACAGGCCTCTGGAAACACCATATATTTT
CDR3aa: CASSGQASGNTIYF

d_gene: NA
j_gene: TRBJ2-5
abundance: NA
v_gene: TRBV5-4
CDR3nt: TGTGCCAGCAGCTTGGCGGCGGGTCTGGAGACCCAGTACTTC
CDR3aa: CASSLAAGLETQYF

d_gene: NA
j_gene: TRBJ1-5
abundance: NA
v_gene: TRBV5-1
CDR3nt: TGCGCCAGCAGCTATTCCGGGACTGAGGGCAATCAGCCCCAGCATTTT
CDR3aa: CASSYSGTEGNQPQHF

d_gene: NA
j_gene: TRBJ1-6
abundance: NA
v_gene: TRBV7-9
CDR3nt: TGTGCCAGCAGCCTGACGTCATCTCCGGGACATTATAATTCACCCCTCCACTTT
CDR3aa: CASSLTSSPGHYNSPLHF

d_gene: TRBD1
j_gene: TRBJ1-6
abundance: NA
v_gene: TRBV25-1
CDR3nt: TGTGCCAGCAGTGTCCAGGACAGGGACGGTTCACCCCTCCACTTT
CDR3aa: CASSVQDRDGSPLHF

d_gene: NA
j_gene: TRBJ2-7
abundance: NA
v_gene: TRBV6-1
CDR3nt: TGTGCCAGCAGTGAGAGTTGGGAGGCTTTCTACGAGCAGTACTTC
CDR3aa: CASSESWEAFYEQYF

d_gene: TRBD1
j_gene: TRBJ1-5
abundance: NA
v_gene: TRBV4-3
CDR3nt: TGCGCCAGCAGCCAGGGGACAGGTGGCGGGCCCCAGCATTTT
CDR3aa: CASSQGTGGGPQHF

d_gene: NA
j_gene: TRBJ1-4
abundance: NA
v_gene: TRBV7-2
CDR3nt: TGTGCCAGCAGCTTAGAGCCCAGCGCAACTAATGAAAAACTGTTTTTT
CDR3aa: CASSLEPSATNEKLFF

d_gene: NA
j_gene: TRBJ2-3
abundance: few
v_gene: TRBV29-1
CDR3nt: TGCAGCGTTGTCCCCTCGACAGTTAGCACAGATACGCAGTATTTT
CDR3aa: CSVVPSTVSTDTQYF

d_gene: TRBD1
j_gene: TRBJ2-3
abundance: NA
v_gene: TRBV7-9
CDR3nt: TGTGCCAGCAGCTTAACAGGGGGTGGTTACACAGATACGCAGTATTTT
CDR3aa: CASSLTGGGYTDTQYF

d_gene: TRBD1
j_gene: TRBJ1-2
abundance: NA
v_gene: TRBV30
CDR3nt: TGTGCCTTTTGGACAGGGGGCCATAACGGCTACACCTTC
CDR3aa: CAFWTGGHNGYTF

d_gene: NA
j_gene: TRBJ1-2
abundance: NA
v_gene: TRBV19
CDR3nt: TGTGCCAGTAGTATAATCGGACAGCGGTCGAACTATGGCTACACCTTC
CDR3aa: CASSIIGQRSNYGYTF

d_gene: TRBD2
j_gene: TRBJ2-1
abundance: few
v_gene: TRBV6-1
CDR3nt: TGTGCCAGCAGTCTGGGACTATCGGATGAGCAGTTCTTC
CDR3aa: CASSLGLSDEQFF

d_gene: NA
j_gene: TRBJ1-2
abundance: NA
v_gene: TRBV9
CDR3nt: TGTGCCAGCAGCGACCCTCGACAGTTCAGGAGTTCGGGTGGCTACACCTTC
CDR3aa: CASSDPRQFRSSGGYTF

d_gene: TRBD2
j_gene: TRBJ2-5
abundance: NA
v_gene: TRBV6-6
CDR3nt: TGTGCCAGCAGCCGTAGCGGGGGGCAAGAGACCCAGTACTTC
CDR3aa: CASSRSGGQETQYF

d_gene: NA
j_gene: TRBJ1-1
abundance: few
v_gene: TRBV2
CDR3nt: TGTGCCAGCAGTGAACTAGGGCAGGGAGCTTTCTTT
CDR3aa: CASSELGQGAFF

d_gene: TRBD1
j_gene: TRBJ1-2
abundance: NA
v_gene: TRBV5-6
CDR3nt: TGTGCCAGCACCGCCGGACAGGGAGCTAACTATGGCTACACCTTC
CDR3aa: CASTAGQGANYGYTF

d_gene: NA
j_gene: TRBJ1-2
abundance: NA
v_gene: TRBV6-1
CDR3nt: TGTGCCAGCAGGAAGGAACCGACGGGGAACTATGGCTACACCTTC
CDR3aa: CASRKEPTGNYGYTF

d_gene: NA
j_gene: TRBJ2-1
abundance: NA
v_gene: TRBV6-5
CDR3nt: TGTGCCAGCAGTTCAGGGCTACCGAGCTCCTACAATGAGCAGTTCTTC
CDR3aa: CASSSGLPSSYNEQFF

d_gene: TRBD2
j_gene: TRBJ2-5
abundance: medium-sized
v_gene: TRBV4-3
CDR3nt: TGCGCCAGCAGCCAAGAGCGGGGGGGCCAAGAGACCCAGTACTTC
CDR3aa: CASSQERGGQETQYF

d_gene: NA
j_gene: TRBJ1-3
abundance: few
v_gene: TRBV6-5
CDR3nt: TGTGCCAGCAGTCGAACAGTGGTTGCTGGAAACACCATATATTTT
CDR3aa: CASSRTVVAGNTIYF

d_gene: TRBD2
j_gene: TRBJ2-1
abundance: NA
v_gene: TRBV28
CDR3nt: TGTGCCAGCAGTAGGCTAGCGGGGGAGGACTACAATGAGCAGTTCTTC
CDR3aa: CASSRLAGEDYNEQFF

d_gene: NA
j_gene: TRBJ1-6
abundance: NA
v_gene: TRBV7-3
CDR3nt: TGTGCCAGCAGTGCAGGGGCTAACTATAATTCACCCCTCCACTTT
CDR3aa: CASSAGANYNSPLHF

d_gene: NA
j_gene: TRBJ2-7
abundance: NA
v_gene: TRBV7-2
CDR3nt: TGTGCCAGCAGCTTTGACAGGTCGCGAGAGCAGTACTTC
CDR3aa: CASSFDRSREQYF

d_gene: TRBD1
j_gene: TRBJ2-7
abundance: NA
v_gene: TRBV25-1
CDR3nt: TGTGCCAGCAGTGATCCGGGACAGGGTCTCAACGAGCAGTACTTC
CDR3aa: CASSDPGQGLNEQYF

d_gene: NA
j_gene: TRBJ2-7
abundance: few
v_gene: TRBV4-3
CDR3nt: TGCGCCAGCAGCCAAGGGGCCGACGGTTACTACGAGCAGTACTTC
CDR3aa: CASSQGADGYYEQYF